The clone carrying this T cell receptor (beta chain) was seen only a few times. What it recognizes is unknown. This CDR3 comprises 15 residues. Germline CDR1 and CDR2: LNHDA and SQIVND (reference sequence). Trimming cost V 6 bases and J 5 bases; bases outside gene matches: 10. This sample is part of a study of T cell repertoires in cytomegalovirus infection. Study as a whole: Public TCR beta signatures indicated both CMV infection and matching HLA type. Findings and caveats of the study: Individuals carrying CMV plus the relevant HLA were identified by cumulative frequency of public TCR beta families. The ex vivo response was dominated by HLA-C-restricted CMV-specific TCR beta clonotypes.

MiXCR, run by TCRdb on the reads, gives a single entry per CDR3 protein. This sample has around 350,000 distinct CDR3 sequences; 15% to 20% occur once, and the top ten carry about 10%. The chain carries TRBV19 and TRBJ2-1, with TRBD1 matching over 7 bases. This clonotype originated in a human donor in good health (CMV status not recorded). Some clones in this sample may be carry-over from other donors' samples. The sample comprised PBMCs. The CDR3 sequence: CASRNPGQANNEQFF. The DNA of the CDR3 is TGTGCCAGTAGAAACCCTGGACAGGCCAACAATGAGCAGTTCTTC.